This T cell receptor beta chain came from a study of T cells after yellow fever vaccination. As for the study in general: Researchers used SMART-Seq v4 Ultra Low Input to prepare fractions that had low cell numbers.

CDR3 size: 19 residues. Germline assignment: CDR1 SGHAT and CDR2 FQDESV (reference sequence). V trimming: 1 base; J trimming: 1 base; junction bases outside the gene matches: 12. About this clonotype itself: What it binds is unknown.

By 5'RACE template switching, TCR cDNA was produced, with a universal primer site and UMIs added in the process. Using its own MiXCR run on the 5' RACE reads, TCRdb lists one record per CDR3 protein. The data hold hundreds of thousands of distinct CDR3 sequences, with roughly 12% observed a single time. Study-wide results and limits: Researchers report a weaker secondary response that nonetheless peaked faster, day 5 versus 15. Boosting was followed by the reappearance of most primary-vaccination clones (roughly 95% CD4, 70% to 90% CD8).

The chain links TRBV11-1 to TRBJ2-3; 9 bases fit TRBD1. This clonotype was sampled from a man between 25 and 39 years old who received the YFV17D yellow fever vaccine. The specimen was PBMCs, collected on the day of the yellow fever booster vaccination. This CDR3 is CASSLGGDREAHGTDTQYF. The CDR3 DNA sequence: TGTGCCAGCAGCTTAGGCGGGGACAGGGAGGCCCATGGCACAGATACGCAGTATTTT.